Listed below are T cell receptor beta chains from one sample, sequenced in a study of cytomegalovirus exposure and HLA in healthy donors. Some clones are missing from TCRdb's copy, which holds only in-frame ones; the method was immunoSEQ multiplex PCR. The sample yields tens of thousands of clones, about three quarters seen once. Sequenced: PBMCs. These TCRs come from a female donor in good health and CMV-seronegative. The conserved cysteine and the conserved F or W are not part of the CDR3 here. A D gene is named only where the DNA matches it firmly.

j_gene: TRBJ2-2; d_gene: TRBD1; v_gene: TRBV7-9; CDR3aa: ASSLAETGGRGTGELF
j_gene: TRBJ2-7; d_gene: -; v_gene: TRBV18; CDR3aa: ASSPPMGVPYEQY
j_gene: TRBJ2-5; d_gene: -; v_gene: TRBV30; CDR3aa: AWQGMVGETQY
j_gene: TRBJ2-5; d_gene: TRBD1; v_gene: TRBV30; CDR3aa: AWTSGGTGQY
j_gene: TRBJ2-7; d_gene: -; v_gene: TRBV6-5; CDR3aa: ASSRESLPSYEQY
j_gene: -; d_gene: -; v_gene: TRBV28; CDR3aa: ASGPEELF
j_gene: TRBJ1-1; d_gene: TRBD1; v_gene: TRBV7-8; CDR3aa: ASSSDRAGTEAF
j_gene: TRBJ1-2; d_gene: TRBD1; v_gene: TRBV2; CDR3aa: ASTTGDAYGYT
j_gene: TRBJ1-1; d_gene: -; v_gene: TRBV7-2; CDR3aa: ASSRGQINTEAF
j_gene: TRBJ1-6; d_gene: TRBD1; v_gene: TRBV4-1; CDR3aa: ASSQGYTGGADSPLH
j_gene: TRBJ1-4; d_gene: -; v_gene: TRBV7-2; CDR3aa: ASSPERINEKLF
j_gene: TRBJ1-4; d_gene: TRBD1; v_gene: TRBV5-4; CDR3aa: ASSTGTGLATNEKLF
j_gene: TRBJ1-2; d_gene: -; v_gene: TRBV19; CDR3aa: ASSIDRGRYGYT
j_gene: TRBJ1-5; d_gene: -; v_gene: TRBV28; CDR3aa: ASWDTDKTQH
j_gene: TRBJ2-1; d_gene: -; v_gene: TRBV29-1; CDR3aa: SVEAEVPYSYNEQF
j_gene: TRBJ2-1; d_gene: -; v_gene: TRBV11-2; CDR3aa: AVSGPELVVEF
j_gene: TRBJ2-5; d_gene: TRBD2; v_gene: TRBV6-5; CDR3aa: ASSFRLAGSETQY
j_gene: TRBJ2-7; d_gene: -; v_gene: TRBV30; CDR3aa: AWSDSYEQY
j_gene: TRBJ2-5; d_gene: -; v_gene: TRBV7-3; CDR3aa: ASSLVQGSETQY
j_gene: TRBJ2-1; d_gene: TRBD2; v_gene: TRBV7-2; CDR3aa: ASSSGLAGAGEQF
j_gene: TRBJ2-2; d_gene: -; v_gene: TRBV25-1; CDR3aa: ASSDRDGAGGLF
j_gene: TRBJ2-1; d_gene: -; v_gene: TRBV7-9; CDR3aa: AGSHDNNEQF
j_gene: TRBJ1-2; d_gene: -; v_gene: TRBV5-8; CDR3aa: ASSGVLTNYGYT
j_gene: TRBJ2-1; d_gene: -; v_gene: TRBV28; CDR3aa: ASSFLTRVSYNEQF
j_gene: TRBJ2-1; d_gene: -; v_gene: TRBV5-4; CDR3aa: ASSPESSYNEQF
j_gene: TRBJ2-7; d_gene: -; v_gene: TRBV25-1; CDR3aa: ASSPGSYEQY